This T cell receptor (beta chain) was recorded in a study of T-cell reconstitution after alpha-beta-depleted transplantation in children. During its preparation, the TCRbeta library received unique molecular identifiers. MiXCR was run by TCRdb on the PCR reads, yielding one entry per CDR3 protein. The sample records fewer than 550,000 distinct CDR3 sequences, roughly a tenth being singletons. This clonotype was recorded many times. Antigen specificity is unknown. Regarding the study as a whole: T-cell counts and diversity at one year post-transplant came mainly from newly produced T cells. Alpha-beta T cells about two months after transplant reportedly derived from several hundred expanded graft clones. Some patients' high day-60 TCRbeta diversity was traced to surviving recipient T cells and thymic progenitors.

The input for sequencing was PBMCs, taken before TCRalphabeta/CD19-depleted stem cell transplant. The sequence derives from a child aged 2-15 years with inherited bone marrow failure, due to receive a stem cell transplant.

The CDR3: CASSVVRDTQYF. The CDR3 DNA is TGTGCCAGCAGCGTAGTAAGGGATACGCAGTATTTT. This chain connects TRBV9 to TRBJ2-3; D unclear. The ends were cut back, 0 bases at V and 6 bases at J, with 5 bases in the middle. The CDR3 has 12 residues. Germline CDR1 is SGDLS and CDR2 is YYNGEE. The complete variable domain, with remaining parts taken from reference TRBV9 and TRBJ2-3, reads DSGVTQTPKHLITATGQRVTLRCSPRSGDLSVYWYQQSLDQGLQFLIQYYNGEERAKGNILERFSAQQFPDLHSELNLSSLELGDSALYFCASSVVRDTQYFGPGTRLTVL.